The 32 T cell receptor beta chains reported below all come from one sample, sequenced in a study of CD8 T cells in ankylosing spondylitis. These receptors are not linked to any known antigen. Study-wide results and caveats: A TCR beta motif of roughly eight highly homologous variants appeared characteristic of ankylosing spondylitis blood.

MiXCR, run by TCRdb on the 5' RACE reads, gives a single entry per CDR3 protein. The table has about 540,000 distinct CDR3 sequences, roughly 13% seen once. Sequences were obtained from blood, either unsorted or a sorted T cell fraction (not recorded which). The receptor source for this set is a male donor with ankylosing spondylitis.

This clonotype was counted a few times. The chain links TRBV5-1 to TRBJ2-6; no clear D. V gave up 4 bases and J gave up 0 bases, with 8 bases separating them. Germline CDR1 and CDR2: SGHRS and YFSETQ. The CDR3 is 15 amino acids. CDR3 DNA sequence: TGCGCCAGCAGCGTCCAGAGCTCTGGGGCCAACGTCCTGACTTTC. It translates to CASSVQSSGANVLTF.

The chain uses TRBV6-5 and TRBJ1-2, with a weak D call TRBD1 (5 bases). The V and J ends lost 0 bases and 3 bases respectively, with 11 bases between them. This CDR3 spans 15 amino acids. Germline values: CDR1 MNHEY, CDR2 SVGAGI. Here the CDR3 reads CASSYSAGLDYGYTF. In nucleotides, the CDR3 is TGTGCCAGCAGTTACTCGGCAGGGCTCGACTATGGCTACACCTTC.

V is TRBV9 and J is TRBJ2-3; D perhaps matches TRBD2 (6 bases). V lost 1 base, J lost 2 bases, and 11 bases lay in between. CDR1 is SGDLS, CDR2 YYNGEE, per germline. CDR3 length: 15 residues. CDR3 amino acids: CASSVRELDTDTQYF. The CDR3 nucleotides read TGTGCCAGCAGCGTACGGGAGCTTGACACAGATACGCAGTATTTT.

The V and J genes are TRBV20-1 and TRBJ2-2; D is unclear. V was shortened by 3 bases and J by 4 bases, with 15 bases between the two germline ends. The germline V gene encodes CDR1 DFQATT and CDR2 SNEGSKA (reference sequence). The CDR3 extends over 15 amino acids. CDR3 nucleotide sequence: TGCAGTGCTAGGTCGTCTCTCCGAAGCACCGGGGAGCTGTTTTTT. Residues: CSARSSLRSTGELFF.

In this sample, this clonotype turned up a few times. The V gene is TRBV20-1, the J gene TRBJ1-1; weak D call: TRBD1 (5 bases). Germline V gives CDR1 DFQATT, CDR2 SNEGSKA (reference sequence). Trimming shortened V by 5 bases and J by 6 bases, and 22 bases separated the two germline ends. The CDR3 consists of 15 residues. As DNA, the CDR3 is TGCAGTGCTCTACATCACCTAAAGGGGAAACCTGAAGCTTTCTTT. It encodes CSALHHLKGKPEAFF.

V is TRBV3-1 and J is TRBJ1-3, with D tentatively TRBD1 (6 bases). This CDR3 is 15 amino acids long. Trimming took off 0 bases at V and 4 bases at J, with 10 bases between the two ends. Germline assignment: CDR1 LGHDT and CDR2 YNNKEL (reference sequence). The CDR3 protein is CASSQDGQRGNTIYF. CDR3 DNA: TGTGCCAGCAGCCAAGATGGACAGAGAGGAAACACCATATATTTT.

The sample holds many counts of this clonotype. This rearrangement joins TRBV14 to TRBJ2-5; D is perhaps TRBD2 (5 bases). The CDR3 has 14 amino acids. V was clipped by 2 bases and J by 4 bases, with 11 bases between them. CDR1 SGHDN and CDR2 FVKESK come from the germline V gene. The CDR3 region has the DNA TGTGCCAGCAGCCAATTTACGGGGTCAGAGACCCAGTACTTC. Translated: CASSQFTGSETQYF.

This clonotype was picked up a small number of times. This chain uses TRBV5-1 with TRBJ2-7, with TRBD1 as a possible D gene (5 bases). The CDR3 contains 14 residues. Trimming cost V 3 bases and J 5 bases, with 15 bases left between them. In germline, CDR1 is SGHRS, CDR2 YFSETQ. For the CDR3, the DNA is TGCGCCAGCAGCTCAAGCCAGGGTTTGCACGAGCAGTACTTC. Its protein product is CASSSSQGLHEQYF.

This clonotype was counted between two and nine times. This chain uses TRBV3-1 with TRBJ2-3; 7 positions match TRBD2. V dropped 2 bases and J dropped 4; count of bases not matched to a gene: 6. CDR1 is LGHDT and CDR2 is YNNKEL in the germline V gene (reference sequence). This CDR3 spans 15 amino acids. The CDR3, as DNA: TGTGCCAGCAGCCAATCCCTAGCGGTCTCAGATACGCAGTATTTT. It specifies CASSQSLAVSDTQYF.

Here the CDR3 reads CASSLVAGSSYEQYV. The CDR3 DNA reads as TGTGCCAGCAGCTTGGTTGCGGGGAGCTCCTACGAGCAGTACGTC. The chain is built from TRBV5-5 and TRBJ2-7; D might be TRBD2 (6 bases). Germline values: CDR1 SGHKS, CDR2 YYEKEE (reference sequence). Trimming cost V 0 bases and J 0 bases, with 10 bases left between them. The CDR3 covers 15 residues.

This chain uses TRBV20-1 with TRBJ1-1; D gene unclear. The CDR3 loop spans 12 amino acids. V lost 6 bases to trimming and J lost 1 base, with 9 bases between them. Germline CDR1 reads DFQATT; CDR2 reads SNEGSKA (reference sequence). The CDR3 DNA follows: TGCAGTGCGACGCCCCGGAACACTGAAGCTTTCTTT. Translation gives CSATPRNTEAFF.

The chain joins TRBV30 to TRBJ2-1; tentative D call: TRBD1 (5 bases). The CDR3 runs to 13 residues. The V gene lost 4 bases and the J gene lost 3 bases, with 10 bases spanning the gap. Germline CDR1 is GTSNPN and CDR2 is SVGIG (reference sequence). For the CDR3, the DNA is TGTGCCTGGACTCAGGGATTCTACAATGAGCAGTTCTTC. This translates into CAWTQGFYNEQFF. The entire variable domain, with the rest obtained from reference TRBV30 and TRBJ2-1, is as follows: SQTIHQWPATLVQPVGSPLSLECTVEGTSNPNLYWYRQAAGRGLQLLFYSVGIGQISSEVPQNLSASRPQDRQFILSSKKLLLSDSGFYLCAWTQGFYNEQFFGPGTRLTVL.

This clonotype was seen repeatedly, ten times or more. The chain couples TRBV7-9 to TRBJ1-2; 9 nucleotides agree with TRBD1. CDR1 SEHNR and CDR2 FQNEAQ come from the germline V gene (reference sequence). J lost 6 bases, V lost 3 bases, and 11 bases had no gene match. The CDR3 sequence is 16 residues long. CDR3 bases: TGTGCCAGCAGCTTCGGGTATACAGGGGGCGCGAATGGCTACACCTTC. It translates to CASSFGYTGGANGYTF.

This clonotype occurred many times. The chain combines TRBV29-1 with TRBJ1-1; 10 nucleotides line up with TRBD1. With V trimmed by 6 bases and J by 13 bases, 14 bases remained unmatched. The germline CDR1 and CDR2 sequences are SQVTM and ANQGSEA. The CDR3 consists of 13 residues. CDR3 region: CSVVPGTGVGCFF. The CDR3, as DNA: TGCAGCGTCGTCCCCGGGACAGGGGTAGGGTGTTTCTTT.

This clonotype was seen more than once but under ten times. The rearrangement joins TRBV19 to TRBJ1-5; 7 bases are a match to TRBD1. Germline trimming cut 5 bases from V and 12 bases from J; bases unmatched to any gene: 10. CDR3 length: 13 amino acids. Germline assignment: CDR1 LNHDA and CDR2 SQIVND (reference sequence). The CDR3 protein is CASSSQTGRRQHF. The CDR3, as DNA: TGTGCCAGTAGTTCGCAGACAGGGCGGCGCCAGCATTTT.

The gene calls are TRBV6-5 and TRBJ2-4, with 8 bases that match TRBD1. The V and J ends lost 2 bases and 0 bases, in that order; junction bases with no gene match: 12. This CDR3 region has 19 residues. The germline V gene encodes CDR1 MNHEY and CDR2 SVGAGI. This chain's CDR3 is CASSYDPGQVKLAKNIQYF. CDR3 sequence (DNA): TGTGCCAGCAGTTACGATCCGGGACAGGTGAAGTTAGCCAAAAACATTCAGTACTTC.

This chain uses TRBV19 with TRBJ2-6; 9 nucleotides line up with TRBD1. J lost 0 bases, V lost 8 bases, and 5 bases had no gene match. The CDR3 has 16 amino acids. Germline V gene data show CDR1 as LNHDA and CDR2 as SQIVND (reference sequence). The CDR3 DNA follows: TGTGCCAGTTGGGACAGGGTGAGCTCTGGGGCCAACGTCCTGACTTTC. Protein product: CASWDRVSSGANVLTF. The whole variable domain, remainder taken from reference TRBV19 and TRBJ2-6, is DGGITQSPKYLFRKEGQNVTLSCEQNLNHDAMYWYRQDPGQGLRLIYYSQIVNDFQKGDIAEGYSVSREKKESFPLTVTSAQKNPTAFYLCASWDRVSSGANVLTFGAGSRLTVL.

The V call is TRBV4-2, the J call TRBJ2-1; 8 positions agree with TRBD2. The CDR3 runs 18 residues. From germline, CDR1 is LGHNA and CDR2 YNFKEQ. V lost 0 bases to trimming and J lost 0 bases; unmatched junction nucleotides: 7. The DNA for the CDR3 is TGTGCCAGCAGCCAAGATATTCCAGCGGGGGACTCCTACAATGAGCAGTTCTTC. Its translation is CASSQDIPAGDSYNEQFF.

There are many counts of this clonotype. The chain has TRBV5-1 and TRBJ2-5; D is perhaps TRBD1 (6 bases). Between the trimmed V and J ends, which lost 4 bases and 3 bases, there was a span of 10 bases. Germline V CDR1 and CDR2: SGHRS, YFSETQ. The CDR3 runs to 13 residues. CDR3 coding DNA: TGCGCCAGCAGCCTACGACAGGAAGAGACCCAGTACTTC. Translation: CASSLRQEETQYF.

The sample holds a few counts of this clonotype. The CDR3 DNA sequence: TGTGCCAGCAGCCTCACTTCTGGACAGAACTATGGCTACACCTTC. It encodes CASSLTSGQNYGYTF. The V and J genes are TRBV27 and TRBJ1-2, with a tentative D call TRBD1 (6 bases). V shed 6 bases and J shed 2 bases, with 16 bases lying between them. The CDR3 sequence is 15 residues long. Germline V CDR1 and CDR2: MNHEY, SMNVEV (reference sequence).

There are many counts of this clonotype. The rearrangement joins TRBV6-1 to TRBJ1-3; perhaps TRBD1 as D (5 bases). The CDR3 loop spans 16 amino acids. Trimming stripped 3 bases from V and 0 bases from J, with 12 bases between. In germline, CDR1 is MNHNS, CDR2 SASEGT. The CDR3 DNA follows: TGTGCCAGCAGTGATTTGGACACAAGCTCTGGAAACACCATATATTTT. It encodes CASSDLDTSSGNTIYF.

The chain links TRBV7-9 to TRBJ2-1; 9 bases are a match to TRBD2. This CDR3 region has 14 residues. CDR1 and CDR2 (germline): SEHNR, FQNEAQ (reference sequence). V shed 5 bases, J shed 8 bases, and the junction held 7 bases outside the gene matches. The CDR3 loop is CASSNALAGHEQFF. The DNA for the CDR3 is TGTGCCAGCAGCAACGCACTAGCGGGCCATGAGCAGTTCTTC. Using reference TRBV7-9 and TRBJ2-1 for the parts outside the CDR3, the full variable domain is DTGVSQNPRHKITKRGQNVTFRCDPISEHNRLYWYRQTLGQGPEFLTYFQNEAQLEKSRLLSDRFSAERPKGSFSTLEIQRTEQGDSAMYLCASSNALAGHEQFFGPGTRLTVL.

This clonotype was seen many times. V gene TRBV20-1 combines with J gene TRBJ2-1; 11 bases agree with TRBD2. From germline, CDR1 is DFQATT and CDR2 SNEGSKA (reference sequence). Germline trimming cut 5 bases from V and 2 bases from J; bases unmatched to any gene: 8. The CDR3 covers 16 residues. In nucleotides, the CDR3 is TGCAGTGCTTTCCCGACTAGCGGGAACACCTACAATGAGCAGTTCTTC. Translation: CSAFPTSGNTYNEQFF.

The chain employs TRBV3-1 and TRBJ1-1; tentative D call: TRBD1 (6 bases). Germline CDR1 reads LGHDT; CDR2 reads YNNKEL (reference sequence). Trimming took 3 bases from V and 5 from J, leaving 13 bases between them. The CDR3 sequence is 14 residues long. The CDR3 protein is CASSQGGGQTEAFF. Written as DNA, the CDR3 is TGTGCCAGCAGCCAGGGAGGGGGACAAACTGAAGCTTTCTTT. The complete variable domain, with remaining parts taken from reference TRBV3-1 and TRBJ1-1, reads DTAVSQTPKYLVTQMGNDKSIKCEQNLGHDTMYWYKQDSKKFLKIMFSYNNKELIINETVPNRFSPKSPDKAHLNLHINSLELGDSAVYFCASSQGGGQTEAFFGQGTRLTVV.

This clonotype showed up just a few times. This chain uses TRBV3-1 with TRBJ1-1; D gene unclear. Per the germline V gene, CDR1 is LGHDT and CDR2 is YNNKEL (reference sequence). V was pared by 1 base and J by 11 bases, with 14 bases between. This CDR3 has 13 amino acids. CDR3 in DNA: TGTGCCAGCAGCCAAGTTTCCCGCCTGAATGCTTTCTTT. It translates to CASSQVSRLNAFF.

The rearrangement uses TRBV12-3 or TRBV12-4 and TRBJ2-5; D remains ambiguous. The V and J ends lost 2 bases and 1 base respectively, with 8 bases between them. The CDR3 consists of 14 residues. As DNA, the CDR3 is TGTGCCAGCAGTTTATATAGCTCCCAAGAGACCCAGTACTTC. Protein product: CASSLYSSQETQYF.

This sequence joins TRBV9 and TRBJ2-3, with TRBD1 identical over 12 bases. Germline CDR1 and CDR2: SGDLS and YYNGEE. The J segment lost 4 bases and the V segment lost 1 base, leaving 4 bases of the junction unmatched. This CDR3 is 16 amino acids long. In nucleotides, the CDR3 is TGTGCCAGCAGCGTACTTGGGACAGGGGGCGCAGATACGCAGTATTTT. Protein sequence: CASSVLGTGGADTQYF.

This clonotype was observed a few times. The rearrangement uses TRBV20-1 and TRBJ2-1; D gene unclear. This CDR3 comprises 13 residues. Trimming removed 4 bases from V and 5 bases from J, with 12 bases in between. Per germline, CDR1 DFQATT and CDR2 SNEGSKA (reference sequence). DNA of the CDR3: TGCAGTGCTATTAAGGTGGTAGACAATGAGCAGTTCTTC. It codes for CSAIKVVDNEQFF.

The table lists this clonotype with many counts. The rearrangement uses TRBV18 and TRBJ2-3; D is perhaps TRBD1 (5 bases). The CDR3 runs to 16 residues. The germline V gene has CDR1 KGHSH and CDR2 LQKENI. V shed 2 bases and J shed 0 bases, with 12 bases lying between them. The CDR3 loop reads CASSPFQQGSTDTQYF. The CDR3 bases are TGTGCCAGCTCACCATTCCAGCAGGGAAGCACAGATACGCAGTATTTT. Supplemented by reference TRBV18 and TRBJ2-3, the full variable domain reads NAGVMQNPRHLVRRRGQEARLRCSPMKGHSHVYWYRQLPEEGLKFMVYLQKENIIDESGMPKERFSAEFPKEGPSILRIQQVVRGDSAAYFCASSPFQQGSTDTQYFGPGTRLTVL.

Notes on this clonotype: Germline is not matched at one junction end, which may reflect a read error. The chain joins TRBV5-5 to TRBJ2-2; D call uncertain. This CDR3 comprises 13 residues. CDR1 and CDR2 from the germline V gene are SGHKS and YYEKEE (reference sequence). In nucleotides, the CDR3 is TGTGCCAGCAGCCCTGCGCTCACCGGCGAGCTGTTTTTT. Protein sequence: CASSPALTGELFF.

This clonotype was seen many times. The chain carries TRBV7-8 and TRBJ1-5; D possibly corresponds to TRBD1 (5 bases). Trimming took off 5 bases at V and 2 bases at J, with 10 bases between the two ends. Germline CDR1 SGHVS, CDR2 FQNEAQ. CDR3 length: 14 residues. The chain's CDR3 is CASSQQQGNQPQHF. CDR3 sequence (DNA): TGTGCCAGCAGCCAACAACAGGGCAATCAGCCCCAGCATTTT.

This clonotype came up a few times. The chain has TRBV12-3 or TRBV12-4 and TRBJ2-7; 16 bases match TRBD2. V was clipped by 9 bases and J by 2 bases; unmatched bases: 10. The CDR3 consists of 17 residues. CDR3 loop: CARHPGLAGGGPYEQYV. CDR3 bases: TGTGCCAGACACCCGGGACTAGCGGGAGGGGGCCCCTACGAGCAGTACGTC.